The clone carrying this T cell receptor beta chain appeared many times. What it binds is not known. This sample is part of a study of naive and memory T cell subsets. The germline CDR1 and CDR2 sequences are LNHNV and YYDKDF (reference sequence). The CDR3 has 14 amino acids. The V and J ends lost 7 bases and 4 bases, in that order; junction bases with no gene match: 6. Study-wide findings and caveats: Each distinct alpha or beta sequence counts as one clonotype. Naive and memory subsets had different power law exponents for TCR abundance. Especially in CD8 cells, naive repertoires contained a few larger clonotypes, possibly CD45RA-re-expressing memory cells.

Cells stained for CD3, CD4, CD8, CD45RA, CD27 and viability were sorted into four CD45RA/CD27 subsets. Two oligonucleotides, mixed equimolar, formed the beta constant-region primer covering TRBC1 and TRBC2. Nested alpha and beta constant-region primers with the SP2 primer drove four PCR rounds on ligated cDNA. Ligation attached a single-stranded oligonucleotide with a 12-nucleotide UMI and the SP2 primer to the cDNA 3' end. TCRdb used MiXCR to reprocess the UMI-ligation and nested PCR reads, holding one entry per CDR3 protein. The repertoire holds roughly 150,000 distinct CDR3 sequences, with 15% to 25% as singletons.

The V call is TRBV15, the J call TRBJ2-3, with 9 bases lining up with TRBD2. The clonotype comes from a human donor in good health. Sequencing was done on a sample of naive CD8+ T cells from blood. The CDR3, as DNA: TGTGCCACCAATCCTAGCGGGAAACCAGATACGCAGTATTTT. It specifies CATNPSGKPDTQYF.